This TCR beta chain came from a study of blood T cell repertoires in COVID-19. Study-level information: Italy, Spain and the United States were the sources of the convalescent and acute COVID-19 samples.

The CDR3 covers 13 residues. Germline CDR1 MNHEY, CDR2 SVGAGI. The junction had 6 bases not matched to a gene; V was cut back by 7 bases and J by 6 bases. The method was immunoSEQ multiplex PCR; TCRdb's version includes in-frame clones alone and lacks a portion of them. The table records roughly 100,000 clones, 70% to 90% of them present only once. This sequence originates from a man in his fifties or sixties in a cohort sampled during active COVID-19. Sequencing was performed on peripheral blood. J is TRBJ1-1 and V is TRBV6-5; 9 bases align to TRBD1. The chain's CDR3 is CASISDRGAEAFF. As DNA, the CDR3 is TGTGCCAGCATCTCGGACAGGGGAGCTGAAGCTTTCTTT.